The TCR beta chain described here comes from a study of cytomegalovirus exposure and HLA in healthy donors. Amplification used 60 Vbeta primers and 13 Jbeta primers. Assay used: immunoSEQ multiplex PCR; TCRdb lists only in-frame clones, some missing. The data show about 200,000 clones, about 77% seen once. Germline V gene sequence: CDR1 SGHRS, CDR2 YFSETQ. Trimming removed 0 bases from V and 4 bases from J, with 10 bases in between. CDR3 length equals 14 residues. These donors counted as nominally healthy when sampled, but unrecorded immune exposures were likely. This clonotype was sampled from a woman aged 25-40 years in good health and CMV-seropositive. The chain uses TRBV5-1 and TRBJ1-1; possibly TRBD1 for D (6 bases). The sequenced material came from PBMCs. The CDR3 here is CASSLDQGTTEAFF. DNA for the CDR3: TGCGCCAGCAGCTTGGACCAGGGGACCACTGAAGCTTTCTTT. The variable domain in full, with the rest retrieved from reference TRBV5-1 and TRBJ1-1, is KAGVTQTPRYLIKTRGQQVTLSCSPISGHRSVSWYQQTPGQGLQFLFEYFSETQRNKGNFPGRFSGRQFSNSRSEMNVSTLELGDSALYLCASSLDQGTTEAFFGQGTRLTVV.